This TCR beta chain was captured by sequencing in a study of OX40 agonist ivuxolimab in advanced cancers. Study-wide background: Patients took ivuxolimab, an agonistic anti-OX40 (CD134) antibody. Patients were treated with intravenous ivuxolimab, dosed at 0.01 to 10 mg/kg and infused every 2 weeks.

The CDR3 runs 14 residues. Germline-derived CDR1 and CDR2 are GTSNPN and SVGIG (reference sequence). V gave up 0 bases and J gave up 3 bases, with 12 bases separating them. Repertoires were generated with immunoSEQ multiplex PCR, while TCRdb's copy carries only in-frame clones and drops some. Altogether over 30,000 clones are present, about nine tenths being singletons, with the ten largest covering around 4.2%. Collection of blood occurred at baseline, at cycle 4 day 1, and at cycle 7 day 1. The chain links TRBV30 to TRBJ2-7; maybe TRBD1 (6 bases). The sequencing here drew on CD4+ or CD8+ T cells sorted from blood, taken in a trial of the OX40 agonist ivuxolimab. This TCR came from an adult with an advanced solid tumor such as melanoma, head and neck, liver or kidney cancer. The CDR3 is CAWSVTVGGYEQYF. CDR3 DNA sequence: TGTGCCTGGAGTGTAACAGTAGGGGGCTACGAGCAGTACTTC.